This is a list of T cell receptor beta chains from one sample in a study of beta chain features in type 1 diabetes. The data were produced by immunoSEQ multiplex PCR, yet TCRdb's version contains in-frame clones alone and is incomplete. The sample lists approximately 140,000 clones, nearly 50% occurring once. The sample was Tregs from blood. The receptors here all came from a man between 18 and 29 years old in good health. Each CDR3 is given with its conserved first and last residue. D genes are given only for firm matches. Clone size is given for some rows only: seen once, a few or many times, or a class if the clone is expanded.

CDR3: CASTPRWVAGFSYEQYF; DNA: TGTGCCAGCACTCCCCGTTGGGTAGCGGGATTTTCCTACGAGCAGTACTTC; D: TRBD2; size: NA; J: TRBJ2-7; V: TRBV27
CDR3: CASSFVGTQMNTEAFF; DNA: TGTGCCAGCAGCTTTGTGGGGACACAGATGAACACTGAAGCTTTCTTT; D: NA; size: few; J: TRBJ1-1; V: TRBV7-3
CDR3: CASSLSSGRATEQFF; DNA: TGTGCCAGCAGCTTGTCTAGCGGGAGGGCGACTGAGCAGTTCTTC; D: TRBD2; size: NA; J: TRBJ2-1; V: TRBV7-9
CDR3: CASRSLQPGLRNTEAFF; DNA: TGTGCCAGTAGGAGCCTGCAACCGGGACTCAGGAACACTGAAGCTTTCTTT; D: NA; size: few; J: TRBJ1-1; V: TRBV19
CDR3: CASSSSGRSSYEQYF; DNA: TGTGCCAGCAGCTCTAGCGGGAGGAGCTCCTACGAGCAGTACTTC; D: TRBD2; size: NA; J: TRBJ2-7; V: TRBV7-2
CDR3: CASSIGTGSNQPQHF; DNA: TGTGCCAGCAGTATCGGGACAGGTAGCAATCAGCCCCAGCATTTT; D: TRBD1; size: NA; J: TRBJ1-5; V: TRBV28
CDR3: CATTPGQGAYEQYF; DNA: TGTGCCACCACACCGGGACAGGGGGCCTACGAGCAGTACTTC; D: TRBD1; size: NA; J: TRBJ2-7; V: TRBV2
CDR3: CASSGRLDRAFYGYTF; DNA: TGTGCCAGTAGTGGCCGGTTGGACAGGGCTTTCTATGGCTACACCTTC; D: TRBD1; size: NA; J: TRBJ1-2; V: TRBV19
CDR3: CSAEGENTIYF; DNA: TGCAGCGCCGAAGGGGAAAACACCATATATTTT; D: NA; size: NA; J: TRBJ1-3; V: TRBV29-1
CDR3: CASSEALLLLHTDTQYF; DNA: TGTGCCAGCAGCGAGGCCTTACTTCTCCTCCACACAGATACGCAGTATTTT; D: NA; size: NA; J: TRBJ2-3; V: TRBV7-9
CDR3: CASSLLGLAGDFAPGEQYF; DNA: TGCGCCAGCAGCTTGTTAGGACTAGCGGGAGATTTTGCCCCGGGAGAGCAGTACTTC; D: TRBD2; size: NA; J: TRBJ2-7; V: TRBV5-1
CDR3: CASTPGQGNGWTDTQYF; DNA: TGTGCCAGCACCCCGGGACAGGGAAACGGTTGGACAGATACGCAGTATTTT; D: TRBD1; size: NA; J: TRBJ2-3; V: TRBV2
CDR3: CASKPPGQGTGNTIYF; DNA: TGTGCCAGCAAACCTCCGGGACAGGGGACTGGAAACACCATATATTTT; D: TRBD1; size: NA; J: TRBJ1-3; V: TRBV2
CDR3: CASSYRTGRYEQYF; DNA: TGTGCCAGCAGTTACCGGACAGGGAGGTACGAGCAGTACTTC; D: TRBD1; size: few; J: TRBJ2-7; V: TRBV6-5
CDR3: CSVELLAGGPTDTQYF; DNA: TGCAGCGTTGAACTACTAGCGGGAGGCCCCACAGATACGCAGTATTTT; D: TRBD2; size: NA; J: TRBJ2-3; V: TRBV29-1
CDR3: CASSPRVTGELFF; DNA: TGTGCCAGCAGCCCCAGGGTGACCGGGGAGCTGTTTTTT; D: NA; size: NA; J: TRBJ2-2; V: TRBV14
CDR3: CATGRVAGGPAEQFF; DNA: TGTGCCACCGGGCGGGTGGCGGGGGGCCCGGCTGAGCAGTTCTTC; D: TRBD2; size: few; J: TRBJ2-1; V: TRBV6-5
CDR3: CASSQEGTGGYTF; DNA: TGCGCCAGCAGCCAAGAGGGGACAGGGGGCTACACCTTC; D: TRBD1; size: NA; J: TRBJ1-2; V: TRBV4-1
CDR3: CASSLWVGRPDTQYF; DNA: TGCGCCAGCAGCTTGTGGGTGGGGCGCCCAGATACGCAGTATTTT; D: NA; size: NA; J: TRBJ2-3; V: TRBV5-1
CDR3: CASSLTGANTGELFF; DNA: TGCGCCAGCAGCTTGACAGGAGCGAACACCGGGGAGCTGTTTTTT; D: NA; size: NA; J: TRBJ2-2; V: TRBV5-1
CDR3: CASSGQGLEQYF; DNA: TGTGCCAGCTCAGGACAGGGACTCGAGCAGTACTTC; D: TRBD1; size: few; J: TRBJ2-7; V: TRBV18
CDR3: CASSLQGGPYEQYF; DNA: TGTGCCAGCAGCTTACAGGGAGGACCCTACGAGCAGTACTTC; D: NA; size: NA; J: TRBJ2-7; V: TRBV7-2
CDR3: CASSSQGVTGELFF; DNA: TGTGCCAGCAGCTCCCAGGGTGTGACCGGGGAGCTGTTTTTT; D: NA; size: few; J: TRBJ2-2; V: TRBV7-2
CDR3: CASSLVRGETQYF; DNA: TGTGCCAGCAGCTTAGTGCGGGGAGAGACCCAGTACTTC; D: NA; size: NA; J: TRBJ2-5; V: TRBV11-2
CDR3: CASSLESGTEAFF; DNA: TGTGCCAGCAGCTTAGAGTCGGGGACTGAAGCTTTCTTT; D: NA; size: NA; J: TRBJ1-1; V: TRBV11-3
CDR3: CASSPYERNYNEQFF; DNA: TGTGCCAGCTCACCTTACGAGCGGAACTACAATGAGCAGTTCTTC; D: NA; size: NA; J: TRBJ2-1; V: TRBV18
CDR3: CASSFFRDRVNTEAFF; DNA: TGTGCCAGCAGCTTCTTCCGGGACAGGGTTAACACTGAAGCTTTCTTT; D: TRBD1; size: NA; J: TRBJ1-1; V: TRBV5-8
CDR3: CASSPWSGGPLSQETQYF; DNA: TGTGCCAGCAGCCCGTGGTCGGGAGGGCCGTTGAGCCAAGAGACCCAGTACTTC; D: TRBD2; size: NA; J: TRBJ2-5; V: TRBV5-4
CDR3: CASMPHGGVDSPLHF; DNA: TGTGCCAGCATGCCCCACGGGGGAGTGGATTCACCCCTCCACTTT; D: NA; size: NA; J: TRBJ1-6; V: TRBV28
CDR3: CASSLGTGQETQYF; DNA: TGTGCCAGCAGCTTGGGTACAGGCCAAGAGACCCAGTACTTC; D: NA; size: NA; J: TRBJ2-5; V: TRBV11-3
CDR3: CASSLGQGAYEQFF; DNA: TGTGCCAGCAGCCTCGGACAGGGGGCCTATGAGCAGTTCTTC; D: TRBD1; size: few; J: TRBJ2-1; V: TRBV7-2
CDR3: CASSRQTYTEAFF; DNA: TGCGCCAGCAGCCGACAGACCTACACTGAAGCTTTCTTT; D: NA; size: few; J: TRBJ1-1; V: TRBV5-1
CDR3: CASSQLWTEQETQYF; DNA: TGCGCCAGCAGCCAACTGTGGACAGAGCAAGAGACCCAGTACTTC; D: NA; size: few; J: TRBJ2-5; V: TRBV5-1
CDR3: CASSPPGGELFF; DNA: TGTGCCAGCTCACCCCCCGGCGGGGAGCTGTTTTTT; D: NA; size: few; J: TRBJ2-2; V: TRBV18
CDR3: CASSRGTSGGAYNEQFF; DNA: TGCGCCAGCAGCCGGGGGACTAGCGGGGGGGCCTACAATGAGCAGTTCTTC; D: TRBD2; size: NA; J: TRBJ2-1; V: TRBV5-1
CDR3: CSPRTGYEQYF; DNA: TGCAGTCCGCGGACAGGCTACGAGCAGTACTTC; D: TRBD1; size: NA; J: TRBJ2-7; V: TRBV20-1
CDR3: CASSALGRGDSYEQYF; DNA: TGTGCCAGCAGTGCCCTCGGGCGGGGAGACTCCTACGAGCAGTACTTC; D: NA; size: once; J: TRBJ2-7; V: TRBV25-1
CDR3: CASSMDRVNTEAFF; DNA: TGTGCCAGTAGTATGGACAGGGTGAACACTGAAGCTTTCTTT; D: TRBD1; size: few; J: TRBJ1-1; V: TRBV19
CDR3: CASSGVRDTGELFF; DNA: TGTGCCAGCAGTGGGGTCAGGGACACCGGGGAGCTGTTTTTT; D: NA; size: NA; J: TRBJ2-2; V: TRBV6-5
CDR3: CAISSFLASYNEQFF; DNA: TGTGCCATCAGTAGTTTCCTAGCTTCCTACAATGAGCAGTTCTTC; D: NA; size: NA; J: TRBJ2-1; V: TRBV10-3
CDR3: CASSLAGAEVSYEQYF; DNA: TGTGCCAGCAGTTTGGCGGGTGCGGAGGTCTCCTACGAGCAGTACTTC; D: NA; size: NA; J: TRBJ2-7; V: TRBV6-5
CDR3: CASSLRGLGGYTF; DNA: TGTGCCAGCAGCTTAAGGGGCTTGGGTGGCTACACCTTC; D: NA; size: NA; J: TRBJ1-2; V: TRBV7-8
CDR3: CASSLQATINYGYTF; DNA: TGTGCCAGCAGTTTACAGGCGACGATTAACTATGGCTACACCTTC; D: NA; size: NA; J: TRBJ1-2; V: TRBV6-5
CDR3: CASGQSPNQPQHF; DNA: TGTGCCAGCGGGCAGTCCCCTAATCAGCCCCAGCATTTT; D: NA; size: NA; J: TRBJ1-5; V: TRBV4-2
CDR3: CAGRMRDHYEQYF; DNA: TGTGCCGGAAGAATGAGGGATCACTACGAGCAGTACTTC; D: NA; size: NA; J: TRBJ2-7; V: TRBV7-3
CDR3: CASSQGFGGSLTGNTIYF; DNA: TGTGCCAGCAGCCAGGGGTTTGGGGGCAGTCTGACTGGAAACACCATATATTTT; D: NA; size: NA; J: TRBJ1-3; V: TRBV7-2
CDR3: CASSRDTQRNTGELFF; DNA: TGTGCCAGCTCACGGGACACGCAAAGAAACACCGGGGAGCTGTTTTTT; D: NA; size: NA; J: TRBJ2-2; V: TRBV6-6
CDR3: CSVEGAGGLNTEAFF; DNA: TGCAGCGTTGAAGGAGCAGGGGGCCTGAACACTGAAGCTTTCTTT; D: TRBD1; size: NA; J: TRBJ1-1; V: TRBV29-1
CDR3: CASSFSLDRGYEQYF; DNA: TGTGCCAGCAGCTTCTCCCTAGACAGGGGCTACGAGCAGTACTTC; D: TRBD1; size: NA; J: TRBJ2-7; V: TRBV7-8
CDR3: CASERGAVDEQFF; DNA: TGTGCCAGCGAACGGGGGGCCGTAGATGAGCAGTTCTTC; D: NA; size: NA; J: TRBJ2-1; V: TRBV7-9
CDR3: CASRLATYNEQFF; DNA: TGTGCCAGCCGATTAGCAACCTACAATGAGCAGTTCTTC; D: NA; size: NA; J: TRBJ2-1; V: TRBV6-1
CDR3: CASSLSRDRGRVGYGYTF; DNA: TGTGCCAGCAGCTTGTCCCGGGACAGGGGGAGGGTGGGCTATGGCTACACCTTC; D: TRBD1; size: NA; J: TRBJ1-2; V: TRBV5-4
CDR3: CARSPGGGAYNEQFF; DNA: TGTGCCAGAAGCCCTGGAGGGGGGGCCTACAATGAGCAGTTCTTC; D: NA; size: NA; J: TRBJ2-1; V: TRBV5-3
CDR3: CSVEGQLNTEAFF; DNA: TGCAGCGTTGAAGGACAGTTGAACACTGAAGCTTTCTTT; D: NA; size: NA; J: TRBJ1-1; V: TRBV29-1
CDR3: CASSPRTGGRYNSPLHF; DNA: TGTGCCAGCAGCCCTCGGACAGGGGGGAGGTATAATTCACCCCTCCACTTT; D: TRBD1; size: few; J: TRBJ1-6; V: TRBV7-9
CDR3: CASSARQGILSGANVLTF; DNA: TGTGCCAGCAGTGCGCGACAGGGGATTCTATCTGGGGCCAACGTCCTGACTTTC; D: TRBD1; size: NA; J: TRBJ2-6; V: TRBV25-1
CDR3: CASSQELYGLEAFF; DNA: TGCGCCAGCAGCCAAGAGTTATATGGCCTCGAAGCTTTCTTT; D: NA; size: few; J: TRBJ1-1; V: TRBV4-3